This T cell receptor (beta chain) was recorded in a study of T cell responses to AZD1222 COVID-19 vaccine. The study's findings and limits: No day 14 peak samples; only post-peak repertoires were characterized. Donors skewed white British and female; clonal diversity was possibly underestimated.

V was pared by 6 bases and J by 10 bases, with 16 bases between. CDR3 length: 14 amino acids. Per the germline V gene, CDR1 is MDHEN and CDR2 is SYDVKM. A remark on this clone: Its antigen is unknown.

Clones were sequenced by immunoSEQ multiplex PCR, and TCRdb holds only the in-frame ones, with some missing. This sample carries 120,000 or so clones, 92% of them seen once, and the ten largest clones take around 0.96%. This sequence was found in an adult in good health. This chain uses TRBV28 with TRBJ1-6; D is uncertain. The starting material was peripheral blood, obtained on day 0 of AZD1222 vaccination. DNA of the CDR3: TGTGCCAGCAGCATCACACCCCGGCGGTCACCCCTCCACTTT. Residues: CASSITPRRSPLHF.